This TCR beta chain was retrieved from a study of blood T cell repertoires in COVID-19. About the study: Specimens from acute and convalescent COVID-19 originated in the United States, Italy and Spain. Sources were T cells, B-cell-depleted T cells, or PBMCs; the material itself was cDNA or gDNA.

V lost 1 base and J lost 8, with 11 bases in between. This CDR3 is built from 13 residues. Germline CDR1 reads SEHNR; CDR2 reads FQNEAQ (reference sequence). This clone was detected once. Profiling relied on immunoSEQ multiplex PCR, and the TCRdb table lists in-frame clones only, not all of them. Of about 280,000 clones detected, around 90% appear once; the ten largest clones hold over 6%. Material: PBMCs or T cells enriched from blood (not recorded which). This receptor was taken from a woman aged 40-49 years who had recovered from COVID-19. This chain connects TRBV7-9 to TRBJ1-2, with D uncertain. The DNA for the CDR3 is TGTGCCAGCAGCTTAGACGGGGTCGGAGGCTACACCTTC. It specifies CASSLDGVGGYTF.